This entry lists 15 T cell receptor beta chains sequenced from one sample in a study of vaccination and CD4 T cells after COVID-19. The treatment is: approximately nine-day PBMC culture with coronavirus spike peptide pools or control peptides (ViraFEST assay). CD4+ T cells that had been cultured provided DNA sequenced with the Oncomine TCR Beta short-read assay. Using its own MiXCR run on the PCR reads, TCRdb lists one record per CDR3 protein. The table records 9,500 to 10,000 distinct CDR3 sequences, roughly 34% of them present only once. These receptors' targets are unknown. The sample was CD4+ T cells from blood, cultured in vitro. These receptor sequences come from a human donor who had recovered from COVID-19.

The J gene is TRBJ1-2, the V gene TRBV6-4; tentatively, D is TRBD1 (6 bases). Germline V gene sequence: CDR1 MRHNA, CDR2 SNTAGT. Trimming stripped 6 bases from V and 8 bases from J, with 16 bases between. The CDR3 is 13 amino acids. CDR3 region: CASRGGALLGYTF. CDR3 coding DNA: TGTGCCAGCAGAGGGGGAGCCTTACTAGGCTACACCTTC.

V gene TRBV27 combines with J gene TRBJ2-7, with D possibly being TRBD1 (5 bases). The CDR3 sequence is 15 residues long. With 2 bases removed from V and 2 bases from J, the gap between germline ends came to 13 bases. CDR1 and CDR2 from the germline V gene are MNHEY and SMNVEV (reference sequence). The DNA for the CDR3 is TGTGCCAGCAGTTTACAGGGCCAGATCCCCTACGAGCAGTACTTC. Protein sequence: CASSLQGQIPYEQYF.

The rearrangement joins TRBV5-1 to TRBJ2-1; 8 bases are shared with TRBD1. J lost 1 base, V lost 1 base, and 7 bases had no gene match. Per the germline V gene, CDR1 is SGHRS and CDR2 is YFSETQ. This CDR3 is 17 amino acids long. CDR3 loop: CASSLTPGQESYNEQFF. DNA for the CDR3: TGCGCCAGCAGCTTGACACCGGGACAGGAATCCTACAATGAGCAGTTCTTC.

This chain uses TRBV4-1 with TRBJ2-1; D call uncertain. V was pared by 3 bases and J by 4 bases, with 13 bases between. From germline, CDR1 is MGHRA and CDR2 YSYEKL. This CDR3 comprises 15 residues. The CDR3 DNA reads TGCGCCAGCAGCCAGACATTTAACACGTACAATGAGCAGTTCTTC. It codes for CASSQTFNTYNEQFF.

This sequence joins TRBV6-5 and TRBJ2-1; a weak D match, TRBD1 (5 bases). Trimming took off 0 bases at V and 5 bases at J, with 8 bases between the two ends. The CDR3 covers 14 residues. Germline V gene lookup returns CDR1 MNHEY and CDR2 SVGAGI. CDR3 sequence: CASSYSTENNEQFF. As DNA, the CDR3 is TGTGCCAGCAGTTACTCGACAGAGAACAATGAGCAGTTCTTC.

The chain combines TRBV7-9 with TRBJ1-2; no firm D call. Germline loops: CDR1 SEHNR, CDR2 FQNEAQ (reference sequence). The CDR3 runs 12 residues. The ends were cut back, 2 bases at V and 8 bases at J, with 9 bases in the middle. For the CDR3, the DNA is TGTGCCAGCAGCTTATCCGAGAGGGGCTACACCTTC. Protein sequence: CASSLSERGYTF. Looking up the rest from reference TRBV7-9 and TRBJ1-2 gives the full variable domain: DTGVSQNPRHKITKRGQNVTFRCDPISEHNRLYWYRQTLGQGPEFLTYFQNEAQLEKSRLLSDRFSAERPKGSFSTLEIQRTEQGDSAMYLCASSLSERGYTFGSGTRLTVV.

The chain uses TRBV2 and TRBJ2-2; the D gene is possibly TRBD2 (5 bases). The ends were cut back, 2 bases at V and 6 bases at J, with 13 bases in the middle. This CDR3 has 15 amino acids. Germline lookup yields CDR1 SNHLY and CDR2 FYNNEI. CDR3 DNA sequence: TGTGCCAGCAGTGAACAGCCTACGAGGGCCGGGGAGCTGTTTTTT. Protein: CASSEQPTRAGELFF.

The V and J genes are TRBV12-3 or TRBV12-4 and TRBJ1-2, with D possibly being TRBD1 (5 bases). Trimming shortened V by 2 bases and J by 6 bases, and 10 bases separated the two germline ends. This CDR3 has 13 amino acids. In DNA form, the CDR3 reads TGTGCCAGCAGTTTACCCAGGGCTAATGGCTACACCTTC. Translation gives CASSLPRANGYTF.

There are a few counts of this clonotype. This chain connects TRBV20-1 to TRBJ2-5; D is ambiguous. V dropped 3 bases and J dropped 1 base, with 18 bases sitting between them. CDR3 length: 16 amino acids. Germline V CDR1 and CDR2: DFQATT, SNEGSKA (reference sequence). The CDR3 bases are TGCAGTGCTAGTCGTCTAAGTCTATGGGGCCAAGAGACCCAGTACTTC. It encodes CSASRLSLWGQETQYF.

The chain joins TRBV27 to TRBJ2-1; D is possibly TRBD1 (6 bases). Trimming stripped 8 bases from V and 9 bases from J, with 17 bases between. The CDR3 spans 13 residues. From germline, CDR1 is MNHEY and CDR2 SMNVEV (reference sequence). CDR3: CASRDIKASEQFF. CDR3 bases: TGTGCCAGCCGGGACATCAAAGCATCTGAGCAGTTCTTC.

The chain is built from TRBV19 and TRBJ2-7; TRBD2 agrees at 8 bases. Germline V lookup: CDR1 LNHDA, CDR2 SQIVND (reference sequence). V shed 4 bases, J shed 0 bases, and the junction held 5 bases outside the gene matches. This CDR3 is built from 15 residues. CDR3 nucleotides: TGTGCCAGTAGTAAAGCGGGGGCGAGCTCCTACGAGCAGTACTTC. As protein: CASSKAGASSYEQYF.

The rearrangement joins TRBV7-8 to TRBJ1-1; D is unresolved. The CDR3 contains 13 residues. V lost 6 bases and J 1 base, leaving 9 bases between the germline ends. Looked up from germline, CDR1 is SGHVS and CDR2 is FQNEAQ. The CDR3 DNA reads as TGTGCCAGCAGTTACATACAGAACACTGAAGCTTTCTTT. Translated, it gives CASSYIQNTEAFF.

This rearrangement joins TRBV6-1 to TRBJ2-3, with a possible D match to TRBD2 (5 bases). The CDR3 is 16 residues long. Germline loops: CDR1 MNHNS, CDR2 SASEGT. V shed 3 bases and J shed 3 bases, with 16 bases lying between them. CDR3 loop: CASSDPGLRATDTQYF. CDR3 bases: TGTGCCAGCAGTGACCCTGGTTTGCGGGCGACAGATACGCAGTATTTT.

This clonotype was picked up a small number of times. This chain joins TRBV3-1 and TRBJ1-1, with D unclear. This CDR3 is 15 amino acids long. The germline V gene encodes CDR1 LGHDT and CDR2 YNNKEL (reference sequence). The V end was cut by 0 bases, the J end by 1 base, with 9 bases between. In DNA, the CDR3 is TGTGCCAGCAGCCAAGAGGCCGCTCCGAACACTGAAGCTTTCTTT. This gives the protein CASSQEAAPNTEAFF.

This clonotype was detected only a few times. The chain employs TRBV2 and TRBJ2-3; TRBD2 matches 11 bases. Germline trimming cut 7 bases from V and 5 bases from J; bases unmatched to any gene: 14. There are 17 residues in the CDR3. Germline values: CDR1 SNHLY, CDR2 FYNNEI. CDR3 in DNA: TGTGCCAGCACCCCGCGTATTAGCGGGGGGGTCGGAGATACGCAGTATTTT. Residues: CASTPRISGGVGDTQYF.